This T cell receptor (beta chain) emerged from a study of molecular identifiers for immune sequencing clone quantification. This CDR3 spans 13 amino acids. Trimming shortened V by 6 bases and J by 9 bases, and 15 bases separated the two germline ends. CDR1 and CDR2 (germline): MNHEY, SVGEGT. TCRdb called the PCR reads again in MiXCR, with one record for every CDR3 protein. Of about half a million distinct CDR3 sequences in the sample, roughly 26% were seen once. This clonotype originated in a human donor in good health. Some libraries in this study had Jurkat cell RNA spiked in. What was sequenced was naive CD8+ T cells from blood, with Jurkat cell RNA spiked in. Specified subset: FACS-sorted CD8+CD4-CCR7+CD45RA+ naive T cells. The gene calls are TRBV6-2 or TRBV6-3 and TRBJ1-5; D ambiguous. CDR3 bases: TGTGCCAGCAGCGTGATGAATTTTCGGCCCCAGCATTTT. Protein product: CASSVMNFRPQHF.